The rows below give T cell receptor beta chains drawn from one sample of a study of blood T cells in healthy people across ages. TCRdb recomputed calls from the 5' RACE reads with MiXCR, one row per CDR3 protein. The sample consists of approximately 880,000 distinct CDR3 sequences, about 48% of them appearing once. Sample: blood. These receptors were obtained from a man aged 25-45 years in good health. The CDR3 runs from the conserved cysteine through the conserved F or W. D genes are given only for firm matches. Only some rows state a clone size, as once, few, many or a class for expanded clones.

.	TRBV6-6	.	TRBJ1-5	TGTGCCAGCAGTGACTCGGTGGGGCAGCCCCAGCATTTT	CASSDSVGQPQHF
few	TRBV5-1	TRBD1	TRBJ1-1	TGCGCCAGCAGCCCAGGACAGGGGGCCTCTGAAGCTTTCTTT	CASSPGQGASEAFF
.	TRBV6-2/TRBV6-3	TRBD1	TRBJ2-7	TGTGCCAGGCCGGAACAGGGGCCCTACGAGCAGTACTTC	CARPEQGPYEQYF
.	TRBV6-5	TRBD1	TRBJ1-6	TGTGCCAGCGGACAGGGAAATAATTCACCCCTCCACTTT	CASGQGNNSPLHF
.	TRBV3-1	.	TRBJ2-3	TGTGCCAGCAGCCAAGTAGGTGCAGAGAGGACAGATACGCAGTATTTT	CASSQVGAERTDTQYF
.	TRBV28	.	TRBJ2-1	TGTGCCAGCAGCCCACGAACAGGGAAAAGCTCCTACAATGAGCAGTTCTTC	CASSPRTGKSSYNEQFF
.	TRBV4-1	.	TRBJ1-1	TGCGCCAGCAGCCAAGATCAGGGAGTCCTCAACACTGAAGCTTTCTTT	CASSQDQGVLNTEAFF
.	TRBV27	.	TRBJ1-4	TGTGCCAGCAGTCCAGCGGGCGGCAAAGGGAGTGAAAAACTGTTTTTT	CASSPAGGKGSEKLFF
few	TRBV27	.	TRBJ1-2	TGTGCCAGCGGAACTAACAGGGAATTGGGCTATGGCTACACCTTC	CASGTNRELGYGYTF
.	TRBV20-1	.	TRBJ2-5	TGCAGTGCAAGGGACGAGCCGGAGACCCAGTACTTC	CSARDEPETQYF
.	TRBV18	.	TRBJ1-1	TGTGCCAGCTCACCACGGACGGAAACTGAAGCTTTCTTT	CASSPRTETEAFF
.	TRBV7-2	.	TRBJ1-2	TGTGCCAGCAGCACAACGTGGGTCTATGGCTACACCTTC	CASSTTWVYGYTF
.	TRBV14	.	TRBJ2-2	TGTGCCAGCAGCCAGGTCCGCACCGGGGAGCTGTTTTTT	CASSQVRTGELFF
few	TRBV9	.	TRBJ2-7	TGTGCCAGCAGCGTAGGATTTCAGAAGTACGAGCAGTACTTC	CASSVGFQKYEQYF
.	TRBV20-1	.	TRBJ2-3	TGCAGTGCTAATAGAGGAGATATGCAGTATTTT	CSANRGDMQYF
few	TRBV12-3/TRBV12-4	.	TRBJ2-1	TGTGCCAGCAGTTCGATGACAAGGAATATCTATGAGCAGTTCTTC	CASSSMTRNIYEQFF
.	TRBV12-3/TRBV12-4	TRBD2	TRBJ2-1	TGTGCCAGCAGTTTTAGCGGGGAATACAATGAGCAGTTCTTC	CASSFSGEYNEQFF
.	TRBV7-7	TRBD1	TRBJ2-2	TGTGCTAGCAGCTCATCGACAGGGAGCACCGGGGAGCTGTTTTTT	CASSSSTGSTGELFF
few	TRBV29-1	.	TRBJ2-3	TGCAGCGTTGAAGTCCCCCTCACAGATACGCAGTATTTT	CSVEVPLTDTQYF
.	TRBV20-1	TRBD2	TRBJ2-1	TGCAGTACCGTCCTACTAGCGGGGGGGAGCAATGAGCAGTTCTTC	CSTVLLAGGSNEQFF
.	TRBV28	TRBD1	TRBJ1-5	TGTGCCAGCAGTCGTCGACAGGGGGGCGATCAGCCCCAGCATTTT	CASSRRQGGDQPQHF
once	TRBV6-5	.	TRBJ2-7	TGTGCCAGCAGTATATACGGGGGCTCCTACGAGCAGTACTTC	CASSIYGGSYEQYF
.	TRBV29-1	.	TRBJ2-7	TGCAGCGTTGAAAGGGGAGACTTTTACGAGCAGTACTTC	CSVERGDFYEQYF
.	TRBV5-1	.	TRBJ2-3	TGCGCCAGCAGCCAGGGTGTTAAGTCTAGCACAGATACGCAGTATTTT	CASSQGVKSSTDTQYF
few	TRBV7-6	TRBD2	TRBJ2-3	TGTGCCAGCAGCTTATCCTTCAGCGGGGGACTTAATACGCAGTATTTT	CASSLSFSGGLNTQYF
few	TRBV6-6	.	TRBJ2-5	TGTGCCAGCAGTTCATGGGCAAAAGAGACCCAGTACTTC	CASSSWAKETQYF
.	TRBV7-9	.	TRBJ1-1	TGTGCCAGCAGAGCAGGGTCTGGGAACACTGAAGCTTTCTTT	CASRAGSGNTEAFF
.	TRBV12-3/TRBV12-4	TRBD1	TRBJ2-2	TGTGCCAGCAGTCCCGACAGGGTCGTGAGGACCGGGGAGCTGTTTTTT	CASSPDRVVRTGELFF
few	TRBV20-1	.	TRBJ2-1	TGCAGTGCTAGACCTCAGGGGACACCGTACAATGAGCAGTTCTTC	CSARPQGTPYNEQFF
.	TRBV6-5	.	TRBJ2-2	TGTGCCAGCAGTTATAGGGGGTTCGGGGAGCTGTTTTTT	CASSYRGFGELFF
.	TRBV12-3/TRBV12-4	TRBD2	TRBJ2-7	TGTGCCAGCAGCTGTGGACTAGCCTACGAGCAGTACTTC	CASSCGLAYEQYF
.	TRBV11-2	.	TRBJ2-3	TGTGCCAGCAGCCCTCCAGCCATAGACACAGATACGCAGTATTTT	CASSPPAIDTDTQYF
few	TRBV7-2	.	TRBJ2-1	TGTGCCAGCAGCCGGCGACTAGGACTGACTCCCTACAATGAGCAGTTCTTC	CASSRRLGLTPYNEQFF
few	TRBV24-1	.	TRBJ2-1	TGTGCCACCAGTGATCCGGCTGAACGAGGGATAGAGCAGTTCTTC	CATSDPAERGIEQFF
.	TRBV30	.	TRBJ2-1	TGTGCCTGGAGTATTGGTCAGGGGAGAAATGAGCAGTTCTTC	CAWSIGQGRNEQFF
.	TRBV4-1	TRBD2	TRBJ2-1	TGCGCCAGCAGCCGGGGACTAGCCGAATACAATGAGCAGTTCTTC	CASSRGLAEYNEQFF
.	TRBV27	.	TRBJ2-5	TGTGCCAGCTCATTCAGGGTCAAGCAAGAGACCCAGTACTTC	CASSFRVKQETQYF
.	TRBV6-1	TRBD2	TRBJ2-1	TGTGCCAGCAGTGAAAGGACTAGCGGGATGGCGCAGTTCTTC	CASSERTSGMAQFF
few	TRBV20-1	.	TRBJ2-5	TGCAGTGCTAGAAAGACCAGCCAAGAGACCCAGTACTTC	CSARKTSQETQYF